Following are 28 T cell receptor beta chains from one sample sequenced in a study of T cell repertoires in cytomegalovirus infection. Via MiXCR, TCRdb re-called the reads, giving one row per CDR3 protein. This table holds approximately 260,000 distinct CDR3 sequences, about 18% found once. The sample was CD8+ T cells from PBMCs. The source of these receptors is a human donor in good health (CMV status not recorded). Some clones in this sample may be carry-over from other donors' samples.

This clonotype appeared a few times. The chain joins TRBV28 to TRBJ2-3; D gene ambiguous. Germline lookup yields CDR1 MDHEN and CDR2 SYDVKM. With 8 bases removed from V and 4 bases from J, the gap between germline ends came to 7 bases. The CDR3 extends over 11 amino acids. The CDR3 loop is CASSGPDTQYF. In DNA form, the CDR3 reads TGTGCCAGCTCTGGGCCAGATACGCAGTATTTT.

This clonotype was observed many times. The chain employs TRBV4-1 and TRBJ2-2; D assignment may be TRBD1 or TRBD2 (5 bases each). The CDR3 length is 18 residues. CDR1 is MGHRA, CDR2 YSYEKL, per germline. The ends were cut back, 2 bases at V and 1 base at J, with 17 bases in the middle. This CDR3 is CASSQYPPGTQNTGELFF. The DNA for the CDR3 is TGCGCCAGCAGCCAATACCCCCCGGGGACCCAGAACACCGGGGAGCTGTTTTTT.

As concerns this clonotype: A read error may be the cause here, since a much bigger clone is one base away. This is likely a read error, given that the CDR3 carries no conserved phenylalanine or tryptophan at its end. The chain uses TRBV10-3 and TRBJ1-1; maybe TRBD1 (5 bases). Germline loops: CDR1 ENHRY, CDR2 SYGVKD. The CDR3 spans 12 residues. The germline V and J ends were trimmed by 6 bases and 1 base, with 6 bases remaining between them. The CDR3 region is CAISGANTEAFS. DNA of the CDR3: TGTGCCATCAGCGGGGCGAACACTGAAGCTTTCTCT.

The genes are TRBV28 and TRBJ2-7, with D unclear. Germline assignment: CDR1 MDHEN and CDR2 SYDVKM. V was cut by 2 bases and J by 0 bases, with 11 bases left in between. The CDR3 consists of 15 residues. The CDR3 here is CASSLDGAASYEQYF. For the CDR3, the DNA is TGTGCCAGCAGTTTAGATGGCGCAGCCTCCTACGAGCAGTACTTC.

The J gene is TRBJ1-5, the V gene TRBV4-1; no firm D call. V shed 1 base and J shed 7 bases, with 8 bases lying between them. The CDR3 is 13 residues long. Germline CDR1 MGHRA, CDR2 YSYEKL. The CDR3 reads CASSQVLEQPQHF. CDR3 DNA sequence: TGCGCCAGCAGCCAAGTACTTGAGCAGCCCCAGCATTTT.

There are a few counts of this clonotype. The chain carries TRBV15 and TRBJ2-7, with D perhaps matching TRBD2 (5 bases). There are 14 residues in the CDR3. Trimming took 0 bases from V and 7 from J, leaving 13 bases between them. Germline V CDR1 and CDR2: LNHNV, YYDKDF (reference sequence). The CDR3 nucleotides read TGTGCCACCAGCAGAGATCGGGGTTTTTTGGAGCAGTACTTC. Its translation: CATSRDRGFLEQYF.

This clonotype was seen at least ten times. The rearrangement links TRBV7-9 to TRBJ2-7; D not certain. The CDR3 length is 13 residues. Looked up from germline, CDR1 is SEHNR and CDR2 is FQNEAQ (reference sequence). The V end was cut by 7 bases, the J end by 2 bases, with 12 bases between. This chain's CDR3 is CASTEGGAYEQYF. The CDR3 region has the DNA TGTGCCAGCACCGAAGGCGGTGCCTACGAGCAGTACTTC.

The chain recombines TRBV15 with TRBJ1-2; the D gene is possibly TRBD1 (5 bases). This CDR3 comprises 20 residues. Germline V gene data show CDR1 as LNHNV and CDR2 as YYDKDF (reference sequence). V gave up 0 bases and J gave up 7 bases, with 30 bases separating them. In DNA form, the CDR3 reads TGTGCCACCAGCAGAGAGGGGGGGGAAGGAAGGGAAGGCATCGGGAGTGGCTACACCTTC. The encoded protein is CATSREGGEGREGIGSGYTF.

V usage is TRBV11-2 and J usage is TRBJ1-3; 7 bases are shared with TRBD1. V was clipped by 3 bases and J by 3 bases; unmatched bases: 5. The CDR3 totals 15 residues. Per the germline V gene, CDR1 is SGHAT and CDR2 is FQNNGV. The CDR3 sequence is CASSFQQGYGNTIYF. Written as DNA, the CDR3 is TGTGCCAGCAGCTTCCAACAGGGGTATGGAAACACCATATATTTT.

This chain joins TRBV7-9 and TRBJ2-5; D gene unclear. The CDR3 is made up of 14 amino acids. V shed 5 bases and J shed 5 bases, with 15 bases lying between them. Germline CDR1 reads SEHNR; CDR2 reads FQNEAQ (reference sequence). Here the CDR3 reads CASSHDIYAETQYF. In nucleotides, the CDR3 is TGTGCCAGCAGCCACGACATTTACGCGGAGACCCAGTACTTC. Variable domain in full (rest from reference TRBV7-9 and TRBJ2-5): DTGVSQNPRHKITKRGQNVTFRCDPISEHNRLYWYRQTLGQGPEFLTYFQNEAQLEKSRLLSDRFSAERPKGSFSTLEIQRTEQGDSAMYLCASSHDIYAETQYFGPGTRLLVL.

The chain employs TRBV28 and TRBJ1-1; perhaps TRBD1 as D (5 bases). The CDR3 contains 15 residues. V was pared by 1 base and J by 4 bases, with 13 bases between. Looked up from germline, CDR1 is MDHEN and CDR2 is SYDVKM. The CDR3 reads CASSLLAGRSTEAFF. Written as DNA, the CDR3 is TGTGCCAGCAGTTTATTAGCAGGGAGGTCCACTGAAGCTTTCTTT.

To note about this clonotype: This clone may be a read error of a much larger clone one base away. Because the CDR3 is missing its conserved closing phenylalanine or tryptophan, this is likely a read error. The chain has TRBV7-4 and TRBJ2-1, with 15 bases identical to TRBD2. The germline V gene has CDR1 SGHVT and CDR2 SQSDAQ. The CDR3 is 16 residues long. J was trimmed by 6 bases and V by 10 bases; bases with no gene match: 10. The chain's CDR3 is CATGTSGGPLINEQFS. The CDR3 region has the DNA TGTGCCACCGGGACTAGCGGGGGGCCATTAATCAATGAGCAGTTCTCC.

The sample holds a few counts of this clonotype. The chain recombines TRBV4-1 with TRBJ1-3; no definite D call. This CDR3 has 13 amino acids. V was clipped by 1 base and J by 4 bases, with 5 bases between them. Germline CDR1 MGHRA, CDR2 YSYEKL. The CDR3 region has the DNA TGCGCCAGCAGCCAAGCACTCGGAAACACCATATATTTT. Translated, it gives CASSQALGNTIYF.

This clonotype was found a few times. The chain couples TRBV20-1 to TRBJ1-6; no clear D. The CDR3 covers 16 residues. Deletions cut 0 bases from V and 3 bases from J, with 12 bases between. The germline V gene has CDR1 DFQATT and CDR2 SNEGSKA (reference sequence). This chain's CDR3 is CSARDRTPGYNSPLHF. The CDR3 nucleotides read TGCAGTGCTAGAGATCGGACTCCTGGCTATAATTCACCCCTCCACTTT.

This clonotype was found many times. The V call is TRBV7-2, the J call TRBJ2-7; D is unclear. The CDR3 has 15 residues. The V end was cut by 5 bases, the J end by 6 bases, with 20 bases between. CDR1 and CDR2 (germline): SGHTA, FQGNSA. Here the CDR3 DNA reads TGTGCCAGCAGCCCTAGAAGGATAGGGCTCGGCGAGCAGTACTTC. It specifies CASSPRRIGLGEQYF. The full variable domain, rest sourced from reference TRBV7-2 and TRBJ2-7, is GAGVSQSPSNKVTEKGKDVELRCDPISGHTALYWYRQSLGQGLEFLIYFQGNSAPDKSGLPSDRFSAERTGGSVSTLTIQRTQQEDSAVYLCASSPRRIGLGEQYFGPGTRLTVT.

This clonotype was detected once. This chain connects TRBV29-1 to TRBJ2-6; D possibly corresponds to TRBD1 (5 bases). Trimming cost V 0 bases and J 0 bases, with 12 bases left between them. This CDR3 comprises 17 residues. Looked up from germline, CDR1 is SQVTM and CDR2 is ANQGSEA. CDR3 amino acids: CSVEDDSLGSGANVLTF. CDR3 sequence (DNA): TGCAGCGTTGAAGATGACAGCTTGGGCTCTGGGGCCAACGTCCTGACTTTC.

The table lists this clonotype with a few counts. The chain links TRBV18 to TRBJ1-1; D ambiguous. The CDR3 totals 14 residues. V was shortened by 3 bases and J by 0 bases, with 8 bases between the two germline ends. Germline V gene lookup returns CDR1 KGHSH and CDR2 LQKENI. CDR3: CASSPPPVNTEAFF. CDR3 coding DNA: TGTGCCAGCTCACCGCCCCCGGTGAACACTGAAGCTTTCTTT.

This clonotype was seen many times. The chain recombines TRBV7-2 with TRBJ2-5; the D gene is possibly TRBD2 (6 bases). The CDR3 is 14 residues long. CDR1 and CDR2 (germline): SGHTA, FQGNSA. Trimming took off 2 bases at V and 5 bases at J, with 12 bases between the two ends. CDR3 loop: CASSLNRGSETQYF. In DNA form, the CDR3 reads TGTGCCAGCAGCTTAAACCGGGGGTCGGAGACCCAGTACTTC.

This clonotype was detected a few times. The J gene is TRBJ2-1, the V gene TRBV6-5; D may match TRBD1 or TRBD2 (5 bases each). CDR1 is MNHEY and CDR2 is SVGAGI in the germline V gene. The CDR3 contains 15 residues. Trimming cost V 6 bases and J 3 bases, with 15 bases left between them. Here the CDR3 DNA reads TGTGCCAGCAGGTCCGGGACCGAAGACTACAATGAGCAGTTCTTC. This translates into CASRSGTEDYNEQFF.

Only a few counts were recorded for this clonotype. The chain couples TRBV25-1 to TRBJ1-6, with 9 bases fitting TRBD1. The germline gives CDR1 MGHDK, CDR2 SYGVNS. Losses at the gene ends were 5 bases for V and 5 bases for J; bases not matched to a gene: 16. The CDR3 runs to 19 residues. The CDR3 sequence: CASSPPGQGFGWHNSPLHF. The CDR3 DNA reads as TGTGCCAGCAGTCCCCCGGGACAGGGTTTCGGGTGGCATAATTCACCCCTCCACTTT.

This chain joins TRBV6-5 and TRBJ2-5; the D gene is possibly TRBD2 (6 bases). V gave up 1 base and J gave up 1 base, with 7 bases separating them. The CDR3 is 14 residues long. Germline V lookup: CDR1 MNHEY, CDR2 SVGAGI. The DNA for the CDR3 is TGTGCCAGCAGTTACTTGGGACTCCAAGAGACCCAGTACTTC. Translation gives CASSYLGLQETQYF.

In this sample, this clonotype turned up many times. The chain is built from TRBV25-1 and TRBJ1-2, with D possibly TRBD1 on 5 matching bases. CDR3 length: 15 amino acids. Germline CDR1 MGHDK, CDR2 SYGVNS. V lost 4 bases to trimming and J lost 4 bases, with 16 bases between them. The CDR3 here is CASSGGDSFFYGYTF. The CDR3 nucleotides read TGTGCCAGCAGTGGAGGGGACTCTTTTTTCTATGGCTACACCTTC.

This clonotype showed up many times. This chain joins TRBV7-2 and TRBJ2-5; TRBD2 matches at 9 bases. The CDR3 spans 16 residues. After removal of 5 bases from V and 5 bases from J, the junction contained 12 bases not matched to a gene. The germline V gene has CDR1 SGHTA and CDR2 FQGNSA. The CDR3, as DNA: TGTGCCAGCAGCGCTAGACTAGCGGCAATCGTTGAGACCCAGTACTTC. Translated: CASSARLAAIVETQYF.

At least ten counts were recorded for this clonotype. The chain combines TRBV7-9 with TRBJ2-7; D not certain. V was clipped by 5 bases and J by 2 bases, with 16 bases between them. Germline values: CDR1 SEHNR, CDR2 FQNEAQ (reference sequence). The CDR3 length is 15 residues. CDR3 in DNA: TGTGCCAGCAGCCTCGCCCAGACGCGTACCTACGAGCAGTACTTC. As protein: CASSLAQTRTYEQYF.

This clonotype was seen only a few times. The V call is TRBV27, the J call TRBJ1-2; D is undetermined. There are 17 residues in the CDR3. Deletions cut 4 bases from V and 0 bases from J, with 18 bases between. Germline V CDR1 and CDR2: MNHEY, SMNVEV (reference sequence). The CDR3 spells CASSSDSWAGSNYGYTF. The CDR3 DNA sequence: TGTGCCAGCAGTTCCGATTCCTGGGCAGGATCTAACTATGGCTACACCTTC.

The gene calls are TRBV7-6 and TRBJ2-3; no reliable D call. Trimming pared 6 bases from V and 2 bases from J, leaving 12 bases between. The CDR3 loop spans 14 amino acids. CDR1 and CDR2 (germline): SGHVS, FNYEAQ. The CDR3, as DNA: TGTGCCAGCAGTCCCGGCACCGCCACAGATACGCAGTATTTT. This codes for CASSPGTATDTQYF.

This chain links TRBV11-2 with TRBJ2-2; either TRBD1 or TRBD2 may fit D (5 bases each). The CDR3 is made up of 14 amino acids. CDR1 and CDR2 from the germline V gene are SGHAT and FQNNGV. V was trimmed by 5 bases and J by 4 bases, leaving 11 bases between them. CDR3 sequence reads: CASSPGRPTGELFF. The CDR3 DNA is TGTGCCAGCAGCCCGGGACGGCCCACCGGGGAGCTGTTTTTT.

V usage is TRBV20-1 and J usage is TRBJ2-1; unclear D gene. The CDR3 is made up of 12 amino acids. Germline values: CDR1 DFQATT, CDR2 SNEGSKA (reference sequence). V gave up 2 bases and J gave up 9 bases, with 11 bases separating them. For the CDR3, the DNA is TGCAGTGCTAGAATAGAAAACCTTGAGCAGTTCTTC. This translates into CSARIENLEQFF.